This T cell receptor beta chain emerged from a study of blood T cell repertoires in COVID-19. Study-wide context: Samples representing acute and convalescent COVID-19 were sourced from the United States, Italy and Spain. PBMCs, B-cell-depleted T cells, or T cells were the source of the cDNA or gDNA that made up the material.

Clones were sequenced by immunoSEQ multiplex PCR, and TCRdb holds only the in-frame ones, with some missing. The table includes about 310,000 clones, nearly 90% detected once. The clonotype comes from a woman between 35 and 50 years old with COVID-19, enrolled during active disease. Input material: peripheral blood.

In nucleotides, the CDR3 is TGTGCCTGGAGCTCCGACACGAGCTCCTATAATTCACCCCTCCACTTT. This encodes CAWSSDTSSYNSPLHF. The gene calls are TRBV30 and TRBJ1-6; D ambiguous. Germline loops: CDR1 GTSNPN, CDR2 SVGIG (reference sequence). The germline V and J ends were trimmed by 3 bases and 0 bases, with 12 bases remaining between them. The CDR3 extends over 16 amino acids.